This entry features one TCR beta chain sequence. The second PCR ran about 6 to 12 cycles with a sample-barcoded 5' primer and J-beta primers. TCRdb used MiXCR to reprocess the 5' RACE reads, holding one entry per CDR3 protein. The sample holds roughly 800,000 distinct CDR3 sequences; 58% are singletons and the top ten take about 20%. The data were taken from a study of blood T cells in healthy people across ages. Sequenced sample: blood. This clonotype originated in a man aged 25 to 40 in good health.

CDR3 loop: CASSQDSLWGHEQYF. In nucleotides, the CDR3 is TGTGCCAGCAGCCAAGATAGTTTATGGGGGCATGAGCAGTACTTC. This chain connects TRBV3-1 to TRBJ2-5, with D maybe TRBD1 (6 bases). Germline assignment: CDR1 LGHDT and CDR2 YNNKEL (reference sequence). The CDR3 totals 15 residues. V gave up 0 bases and J gave up 11 bases, with 19 bases separating them.